The sequence of this T cell receptor beta chain was determined in a study of blood T cell repertoires in COVID-19 (dated by TCRdb to 2018 to 2021). About the full investigation: The collaborator samples originated in the United States, Italy and Spain and spanned the acute and convalescent phases of COVID-19. The prospective study material was composed of cDNA or gDNA derived from T cells, B-cell-depleted T cells, or PBMCs. Deeply sampled blood TCRbeta repertoires from subjects exposed to, actively infected with, or recovered from COVID-19 were included in the dataset. The repertoires were released in a freely available public database meant as a resource for research on the immune response to SARS-CoV-2. The samples were drawn from two sources: the first 160 participants of the ongoing ImmuneRACE study, and 1,254 subjects contributed by 6 global collaborators. Sample metadata almost always included a de-identified subject ID, COVID-19 status, age in years and sex. Where available, HLA class I and class II types were obtained from metadata supplied by the sample provider rather than from assay-based typing. Findings and caveats that apply to the study as a whole: The amount of clinical and demographic metadata varied by source and participant and was provided uncurated.

At one collaborating source in Seattle, patients were enrolled during active infection and were followed longitudinally through the course of disease. Collaborating institutions collected whole blood in K2EDTA tubes following their own protocols. Collaborator samples were shipped for TCRbeta analysis as frozen whole blood, isolated PBMCs, or DNA extracted from either sample type. Relative to germline, V is missing 7 bases and J is missing 7 bases, with 11 bases of the junction outside any gene match. The germline V gene specifies MNHEY as CDR1 and SVGAGI as CDR2. The CDR3 contains 15 residues, cysteine and phenylalanine counted. Only the CDR3 part of the read is kept: 45 bases, read in frame from the first base. TCRbeta CDR3 regions were amplified from genomic DNA by means of the immunoSEQ Assay, a bias-controlled multiplex PCR. Turning to the authors' computational methods: The number of nucleated cells in each sample was estimated from the amplification of reference gene primers within the assay. To quantify the absolute abundance of each unique TCRbeta CDR3 rearrangement, sequence reads were collapsed and filtered. For each sample, productive Simpson clonality was calculated as the square root of Simpson's diversity index across productive rearrangements. What TCRdb holds here is the immuneACCESS table cut down to in-frame rearrangements. Part of the clones is not present; checked against another copy, under half of the missing clones reflect an unresolved V gene, and the others are unexplained. Clonal size and the V and J genes are those of that table, whereas D and trimming came from the DNA. This sample has around 170,000 clones in its table, and roughly 86% of those were observed once. The ten top clones hold roughly 0.57% of the sample.

Comment on this clone: Its antigen target is currently unknown. No base qualities exist here, and no much larger clone lies one base off it.

Sequencing used peripheral blood. This TCR came from a man aged 55 to 70 with COVID-19, enrolled during active disease. The chain employs TRBV6-5 and TRBJ2-7; 12 central bases correspond to TRBD1. CDR3 reads: CASIQPGQGAREQYF. The DNA sequence is as follows: TGTGCCAGCATTCAACCGGGACAGGGGGCGCGGGAGCAGTACTTC.